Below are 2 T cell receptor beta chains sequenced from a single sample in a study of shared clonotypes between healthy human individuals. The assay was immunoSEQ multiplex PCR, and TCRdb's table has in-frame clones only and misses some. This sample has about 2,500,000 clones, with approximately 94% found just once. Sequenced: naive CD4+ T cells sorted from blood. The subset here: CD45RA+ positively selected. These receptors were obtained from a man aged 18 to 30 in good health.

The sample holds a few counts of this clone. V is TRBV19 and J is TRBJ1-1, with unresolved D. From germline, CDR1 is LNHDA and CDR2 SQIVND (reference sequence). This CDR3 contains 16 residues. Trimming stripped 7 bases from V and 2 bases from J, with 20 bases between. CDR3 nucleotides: TGTGCCAGTACCCGAATATGGGTAGGGTCAAACACTGAAGCTTTCTTT. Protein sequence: CASTRIWVGSNTEAFF.

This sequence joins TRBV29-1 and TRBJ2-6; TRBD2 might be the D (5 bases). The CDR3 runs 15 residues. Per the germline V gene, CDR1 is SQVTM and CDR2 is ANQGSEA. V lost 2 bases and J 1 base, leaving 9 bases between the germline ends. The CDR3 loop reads CSVESWESGANVLTF. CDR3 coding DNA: TGCAGCGTTGAATCATGGGAGTCTGGGGCCAACGTCCTGACTTTC.